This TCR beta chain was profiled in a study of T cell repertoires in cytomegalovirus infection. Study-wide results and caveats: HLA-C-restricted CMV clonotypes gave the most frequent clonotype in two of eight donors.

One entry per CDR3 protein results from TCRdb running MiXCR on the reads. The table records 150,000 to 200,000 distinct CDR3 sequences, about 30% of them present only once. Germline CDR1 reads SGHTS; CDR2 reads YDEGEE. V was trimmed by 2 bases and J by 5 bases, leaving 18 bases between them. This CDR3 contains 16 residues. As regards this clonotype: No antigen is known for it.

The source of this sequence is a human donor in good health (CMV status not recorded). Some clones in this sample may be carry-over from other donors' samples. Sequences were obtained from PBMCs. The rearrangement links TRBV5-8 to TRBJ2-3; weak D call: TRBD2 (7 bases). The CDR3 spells CASSFTWGGRVDTQYF. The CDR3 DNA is TGTGCCAGCAGCTTTACGTGGGGGGGCAGGGTAGATACGCAGTATTTT.